The 20 T cell receptor beta chains reported below all come from one sample, sequenced in a study of human thymus T cells. The thymus was resected at corrective cardiac surgery. The data were produced by immunoSEQ multiplex PCR, yet TCRdb's version contains in-frame clones alone and is incomplete. The sample lists around 120,000 clones, over 85% seen once, with 0.02% to 0.03% in the top ten. Sequencing was performed on thymus tissue. Every receptor here comes from a boy in the first two years of life with a congenital heart defect but otherwise immunologically healthy.

This chain links TRBV29-1 with TRBJ2-7, with 9 bases identical to TRBD1. The CDR3 has 15 residues. Germline V CDR1 and CDR2: SQVTM, ANQGSEA. V dropped 2 bases and J dropped 4; count of bases not matched to a gene: 9. CDR3 in amino acids: CSVESRGTGNYEQYF. As DNA, the CDR3 is TGCAGCGTTGAATCAAGGGGGACAGGGAATTACGAGCAGTACTTC.

This clone was recorded once. The chain combines TRBV6-1 with TRBJ2-5; 9 bases agree with TRBD1. V lost 4 bases and J lost 5; bases outside the gene matches: 5. Germline lookup yields CDR1 MNHNS and CDR2 SASEGT. The CDR3 has 14 residues. CDR3 amino acids: CASSGHGQGETQYF. CDR3 sequence (DNA): TGTGCCAGCAGTGGGCATGGACAGGGGGAGACCCAGTACTTC.

V is TRBV7-9 and J is TRBJ2-5; D tentatively reads TRBD1 or TRBD2 (5 bases each). In germline, CDR1 is SEHNR, CDR2 FQNEAQ (reference sequence). The CDR3 sequence is 14 residues long. The V end was cut by 5 bases, the J end by 5 bases, with 15 bases between. The CDR3 coding sequence is TGTGCCAGCAGCCCCCTCCGGGGCCGGGAGACCCAGTACTTC. It codes for CASSPLRGRETQYF.

This chain uses TRBV7-2 with TRBJ2-1, with a possible D match to TRBD2 (5 bases). CDR1 and CDR2 (germline): SGHTA, FQGNSA. This CDR3 is built from 14 residues. V was cut by 6 bases and J by 2 bases, with 11 bases left in between. The CDR3 region is CASSQGRTYNEQFF. For the CDR3, the DNA is TGTGCCAGCAGTCAAGGGAGAACCTACAATGAGCAGTTCTTC.

In its sample, this clone was seen once. The chain carries TRBV19 and TRBJ1-5; TRBD1 might be the D (6 bases). The V end was cut by 5 bases, the J end by 3 bases, with 14 bases between. Germline V gene sequence: CDR1 LNHDA, CDR2 SQIVND (reference sequence). The CDR3 has 15 residues. This chain's CDR3 is CASSFPGGSNQPQHF. CDR3 DNA sequence: TGTGCCAGTAGTTTCCCCGGGGGCTCCAATCAGCCCCAGCATTTT.

The J gene is TRBJ2-1, the V gene TRBV4-1; TRBD2 agrees at 13 bases. J gave up 6 bases and V 0 bases, and 11 bases lay outside the gene matches. This CDR3 is 19 amino acids long. Germline V gives CDR1 MGHRA, CDR2 YSYEKL. The CDR3 loop reads CASSQDPRTSGGWFNEQFF. CDR3 sequence (DNA): TGCGCCAGCAGCCAAGATCCGCGGACTAGCGGGGGTTGGTTCAATGAGCAGTTCTTC.

The V gene is TRBV30, the J gene TRBJ1-2; D is undetermined. Trimming cost V 4 bases and J 0 bases, with 15 bases left between them. Per germline, CDR1 GTSNPN and CDR2 SVGIG (reference sequence). The CDR3 sequence is 15 residues long. The CDR3 DNA is TGTGCCTGGAAGAGAGACGGACTCACTAACTATGGCTACACCTTC. It yields the protein CAWKRDGLTNYGYTF.

This rearrangement joins TRBV4-1 to TRBJ1-1; D is undetermined. V was shortened by 6 bases and J by 1 base, with 12 bases between the two germline ends. The CDR3 extends over 14 amino acids. Germline V gene data show CDR1 as MGHRA and CDR2 as YSYEKL. CDR3 loop: CASSHQVTNTEAFF. The CDR3 bases are TGCGCCAGCAGTCACCAGGTCACGAACACTGAAGCTTTCTTT.

This clone was recorded once. This chain joins TRBV18 and TRBJ1-5, with D hard to call. The V gene lost 0 bases and the J gene lost 5 bases, with 8 bases spanning the gap. CDR3 length: 14 residues. CDR1 KGHSH and CDR2 LQKENI come from the germline V gene. CDR3 amino acids: CASSPPGSDQPQHF. The CDR3 DNA sequence: TGTGCCAGCTCACCACCGGGGTCGGATCAGCCCCAGCATTTT.

This chain uses TRBV5-5 with TRBJ1-1; D possibly corresponds to TRBD1 (6 bases). V lost 1 base and J 4 bases, leaving 14 bases between the germline ends. The germline V gene encodes CDR1 SGHKS and CDR2 YYEKEE (reference sequence). This CDR3 has 15 residues. The CDR3 spells CASSLYGGAPTEAFF. DNA for the CDR3: TGTGCCAGCAGCTTGTACGGGGGGGCGCCCACTGAAGCTTTCTTT.

This chain uses TRBV30 with TRBJ2-5; TRBD2 matches 7 bases. CDR3 length: 11 residues. The J segment lost 6 bases and the V segment lost 2 bases, leaving 0 bases of the junction unmatched. Germline V gives CDR1 GTSNPN, CDR2 SVGIG (reference sequence). In DNA, the CDR3 is TGTGCCTGGAGTAGCGGGAAGACCCAGTACTTC. Amino acids: CAWSSGKTQYF.

The CDR3 region has the DNA TGTGCCAGTAGTGGCCGGGACAGCCTCTACGAGCAGTACTTC. It encodes CASSGRDSLYEQYF. V is TRBV19 and J is TRBJ2-7; the match to TRBD1 covers 7 bases. Trimming cost V 5 bases and J 3 bases; bases outside gene matches: 7. The germline V gene has CDR1 LNHDA and CDR2 SQIVND (reference sequence). The CDR3 spans 14 residues.

The chain has TRBV6-1 and TRBJ1-2, with D possibly being TRBD1 (5 bases). Trimming left V 2 bases short and J 6 bases short, with 16 bases between. The CDR3 contains 15 residues. Per the germline V gene, CDR1 is MNHNS and CDR2 is SASEGT. The CDR3 loop reads CASSEWGTGTDGYTF. CDR3 nucleotide sequence: TGTGCCAGCAGTGAATGGGGTACGGGGACGGATGGCTACACCTTC.

The CDR3 DNA is TGTGCCAGCAGCTTAGCGCCTAGCGGGTCCTACGAGCAGTACTTC. Residues: CASSLAPSGSYEQYF. The rearrangement links TRBV7-8 to TRBJ2-7; 8 bases are a match to TRBD2. V lost 0 bases and J lost 1; bases outside the gene matches: 2. CDR1 is SGHVS and CDR2 is FQNEAQ in the germline V gene. This CDR3 is 15 amino acids long.

This rearrangement joins TRBV5-4 to TRBJ1-2, with D tentatively TRBD1 (6 bases). The CDR3 has 12 residues. V gave up 4 bases and J gave up 8 bases, with 12 bases separating them. Germline V gene data show CDR1 as SGHNT and CDR2 as YYREEE (reference sequence). Here the CDR3 reads CASSTDRSGYTF. The CDR3 bases are TGTGCCAGCAGCACCGACAGGTCGGGCTACACCTTC.

There are a few counts of this clone. This chain links TRBV30 with TRBJ1-2, with D perhaps TRBD1 (5 bases). Per the germline V gene, CDR1 is GTSNPN and CDR2 is SVGIG (reference sequence). V dropped 3 bases and J dropped 6 bases, with 17 bases sitting between them. This CDR3 has 14 amino acids. This CDR3 is CAWRTRRGIDGYTF. The CDR3 DNA sequence: TGTGCCTGGAGGACCCGGAGGGGAATTGATGGCTACACCTTC.

The CDR3 DNA reads as TGTGCCAGCAGTTCCAAATACCCACCTATCTGTGGCTACACCTTC. Amino acid sequence: CASSSKYPPICGYTF. The J gene is TRBJ1-2, the V gene TRBV21-1. TRBV21-1 counts as a pseudogene. The CDR3 consists of 15 residues.

J is TRBJ2-5 and V is TRBV5-6, with TRBD2 matching over 9 bases. Germline lookup yields CDR1 SGHDT and CDR2 YYEEEE. The CDR3 is made up of 17 amino acids. The junction had 10 bases not matched to a gene; V was cut back by 4 bases and J by 0 bases. The CDR3 region is CASSPGAQRGDQETQYF. DNA of the CDR3: TGTGCCAGCAGCCCGGGGGCCCAGCGGGGGGACCAAGAGACCCAGTACTTC.

This chain connects TRBV5-8 to TRBJ1-6; 8 nucleotides align to TRBD1. Germline loops: CDR1 SGHTS, CDR2 YDEGEE. This CDR3 spans 17 amino acids. V lost 3 bases to trimming and J lost 4 bases; unmatched junction nucleotides: 9. The CDR3 nucleotides are TGTGCCAGCAGCTGCAAGGCCGGGACAGGTTATAATTCACCCCTCCACTTT. Amino acids: CASSCKAGTGYNSPLHF.

The chain couples TRBV4-3 to TRBJ2-5; TRBD2 is a possible D gene (6 bases). In germline, CDR1 is LGHNA, CDR2 YSLEER. Trimming cost V 0 bases and J 5 bases, with 13 bases left between them. The CDR3 extends over 15 amino acids. The CDR3 spells CASSQDVAGRETQYF. The CDR3 nucleotides are TGCGCCAGCAGCCAAGATGTGGCGGGGCGGGAGACCCAGTACTTC.